The rows below give T cell receptor beta chains drawn from one sample of a study of cytomegalovirus exposure and HLA in healthy donors. The table came from immunoSEQ multiplex PCR; TCRdb's copy has only in-frame clones and leaves some out. The sample has roughly 200,000 clones. Sequenced input: PBMCs. The origin of the receptors is a girl aged 2-10 years in good health and CMV-seropositive. The CDR3 runs from the conserved cysteine through the conserved F or W. The D gene is left open where the match is weak.

TRBJ1-3	NA	TRBV10-3	CAISESQISSGNTIYF	TGTGCCATCAGTGAGAGTCAGATTTCTTCTGGAAACACCATATATTTT
TRBJ2-1	NA	TRBV7-3	CASSLLAGHSYNEQFF	TGTGCCAGCAGCTTACTGGCGGGCCATTCCTACAATGAGCAGTTCTTC
TRBJ2-7	TRBD1	TRBV28	CASSLSGQGKYEQYF	TGTGCCAGCAGTTTATCCGGACAGGGAAAGTACGAGCAGTACTTC
TRBJ1-5	NA	TRBV5-1	CASSLAGGQPQHF	TGCGCCAGCAGCTTGGCCGGAGGTCAGCCCCAGCATTTT
TRBJ1-1	NA	TRBV5-4	CASSLASGLGMNTEAFF	TGTGCCAGCAGCTTGGCCTCAGGGTTGGGCATGAACACTGAAGCTTTCTTT
TRBJ1-5	TRBD1	TRBV27	CASSFRQGRQPQHF	TGTGCCAGCAGTTTTAGACAGGGACGACAGCCCCAGCATTTT
TRBJ2-7	NA	TRBV27	CASSLRGSYEQYF	TGTGCCAGCAGCCTACGCGGGTCCTACGAGCAGTACTTC
TRBJ2-3	TRBD2	TRBV28	CASSLSPPSGRATVTQYF	TGTGCCAGCAGTTTATCCCCCCCTAGCGGGAGGGCAACGGTTACGCAGTATTTT
TRBJ2-3	TRBD2	TRBV27	CASSTEAGGTDTQYF	TGTGCCAGCAGTACCGAGGCGGGAGGGACAGATACGCAGTATTTT
TRBJ2-7	NA	TRBV5-1	CASSLDGKRIDF	TGCGCCAGCAGCTTGGATGGGAAGCGGATAGACTTC
TRBJ1-1	NA	TRBV6-1	CASSDGGMNTEAFF	TGTGCCAGCAGTGACGGGGGAATGAACACTGAAGCTTTCTTT
TRBJ2-5	NA	TRBV5-6	CASSLTPRRGETQYF	TGTGCCAGCAGCTTGACCCCCCGCCGGGGAGAGACCCAGTACTTC
TRBJ2-1	TRBD2	TRBV7-9	CASSWGLAETSGEQFF	TGTGCCAGCAGCTGGGGACTAGCGGAGACCTCCGGGGAGCAGTTCTTC
TRBJ2-1	TRBD2	TRBV6-7	CASTSPPHTSGSYNEQFF	TGTGCCAGCACCTCCCCACCTCATACTAGCGGGAGTTATAATGAGCAGTTCTTC
TRBJ2-7	NA	TRBV27	CASRRTTESYEQYF	TGTGCCAGCAGGCGGACAACAGAGTCCTACGAGCAGTACTTC
TRBJ2-5	NA	TRBV18	CASSPGRGLETQYF	TGTGCCAGCTCTCCTGGGCGGGGTTTGGAGACCCAGTACTTC
TRBJ2-3	NA	TRBV7-8	CASSLDMKADTQYF	TGTGCCAGCAGCTTGGACATGAAAGCAGATACGCAGTATTTT
TRBJ2-5	NA	TRBV18	CASSPAGQETQYF	TGTGCCAGCTCACCAGCGGGGCAAGAGACCCAGTACTTC
TRBJ2-7	NA	TRBV27	CASSITGSPYEQYF	TGTGCCAGCAGTATTACAGGGTCCCCCTACGAGCAGTACTTC
TRBJ2-7	TRBD2	TRBV5-1	CASSIASGQIREQYF	TGCGCCAGCAGCATTGCTAGCGGGCAGATACGGGAGCAGTACTTC
TRBJ2-7	TRBD1	TRBV7-3	CASSMGQGSYEQYF	TGTGCCAGCAGCATGGGACAGGGCTCCTACGAGCAGTACTTC
TRBJ2-4	TRBD2	TRBV2	CASGPYGTSGSAGKNIQYF	TGTGCCAGCGGCCCGTACGGGACTAGCGGGAGTGCGGGCAAAAACATTCAGTACTTC
TRBJ1-3	TRBD1	TRBV19	CASSTGQGLNTIYF	TGTGCCAGTAGTACGGGACAGGGATTGAACACCATATATTTT
TRBJ2-5	NA	TRBV5-1	CASSTGGRVETQYF	TGCGCCAGCAGTACGGGGGGCCGCGTTGAGACCCAGTACTTC
TRBJ1-1	NA	TRBV7-2	CASSLGGTAFF	TGTGCCAGCAGCCTGGGGGGGACAGCTTTCTTT
TRBJ2-6	TRBD1	TRBV6-5	CASRTTGAGANVLTF	TGTGCCAGCAGAACCACAGGGGCTGGGGCCAACGTCCTGACTTTC
TRBJ2-7	TRBD2	TRBV11-2	CASSLASGRVEQYF	TGTGCCAGCAGCTTAGCTAGCGGGAGGGTTGAGCAGTACTTC
TRBJ1-3	TRBD1	TRBV27	CASWHSGTGRNTIYF	TGTGCCAGCTGGCACTCCGGGACAGGGCGGAACACCATATATTTT
TRBJ1-1	NA	TRBV10-2	CAGGGGLNTEAFF	TGCGCCGGAGGGGGGGGGTTGAACACTGAAGCTTTCTTT
TRBJ2-1	TRBD2	TRBV7-9	CASSVTSGHNEQFF	TGTGCCAGCAGCGTTACTAGCGGGCACAATGAGCAGTTCTTC
TRBJ2-7	NA	TRBV9	CASSSPGVPYEQYF	TGTGCCAGCAGCTCCCCCGGGGTACCCTACGAGCAGTACTTC
TRBJ2-1	TRBD1	TRBV9	CASSVEGQAYNEQFF	TGTGCCAGCAGCGTAGAGGGACAGGCCTACAATGAGCAGTTCTTC
TRBJ2-1	NA	TRBV25-1	CASSAHRGTYNEQFF	TGTGCCAGCAGCGCGCACCGGGGTACCTACAATGAGCAGTTCTTC